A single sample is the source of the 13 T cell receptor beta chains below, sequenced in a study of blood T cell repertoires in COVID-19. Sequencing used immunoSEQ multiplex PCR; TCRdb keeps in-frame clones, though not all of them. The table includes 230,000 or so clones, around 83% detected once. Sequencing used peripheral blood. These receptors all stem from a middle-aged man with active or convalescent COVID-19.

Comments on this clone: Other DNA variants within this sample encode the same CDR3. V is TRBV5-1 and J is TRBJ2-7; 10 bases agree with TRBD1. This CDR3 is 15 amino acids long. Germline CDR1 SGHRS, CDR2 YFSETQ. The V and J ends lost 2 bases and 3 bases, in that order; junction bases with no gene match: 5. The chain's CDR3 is CASSFGGTGVYEQYF. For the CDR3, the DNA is TGCGCCAGCAGCTTTGGGGGGACAGGGGTCTACGAGCAGTACTTC.

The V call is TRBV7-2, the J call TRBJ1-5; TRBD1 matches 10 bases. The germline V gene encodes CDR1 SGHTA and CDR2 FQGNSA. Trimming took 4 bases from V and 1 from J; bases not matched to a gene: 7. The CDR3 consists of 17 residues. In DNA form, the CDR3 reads TGTGCCAGCAGCTCCAGAACGGGACAGGGGAGCAATCAGCCCCAGCATTTT. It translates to CASSSRTGQGSNQPQHF.

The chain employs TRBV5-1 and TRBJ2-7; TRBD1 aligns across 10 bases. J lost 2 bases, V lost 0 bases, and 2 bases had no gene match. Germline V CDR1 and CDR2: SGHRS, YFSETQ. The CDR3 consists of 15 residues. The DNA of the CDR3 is TGCGCCAGCAGCTTGGAGGGGACAGGGGCCTACGAGCAGTACTTC. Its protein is CASSLEGTGAYEQYF.

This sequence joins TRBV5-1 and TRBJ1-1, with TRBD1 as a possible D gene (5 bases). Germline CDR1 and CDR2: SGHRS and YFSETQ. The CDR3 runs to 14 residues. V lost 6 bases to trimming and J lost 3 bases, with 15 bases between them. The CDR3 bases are TGCGCCAGCAAGAAGGGCAGGGCGGACACTGAAGCTTTCTTT. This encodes CASKKGRADTEAFF. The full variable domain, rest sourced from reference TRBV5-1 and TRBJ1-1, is KAGVTQTPRYLIKTRGQQVTLSCSPISGHRSVSWYQQTPGQGLQFLFEYFSETQRNKGNFPGRFSGRQFSNSRSEMNVSTLELGDSALYLCASKKGRADTEAFFGQGTRLTVV.

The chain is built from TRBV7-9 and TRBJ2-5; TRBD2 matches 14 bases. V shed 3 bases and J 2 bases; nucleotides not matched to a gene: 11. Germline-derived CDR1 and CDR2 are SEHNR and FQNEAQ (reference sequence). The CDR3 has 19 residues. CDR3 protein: CASSLARGGLAGAQETQYF. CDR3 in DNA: TGTGCCAGCAGCTTGGCTAGGGGGGGACTAGCGGGAGCACAAGAGACCCAGTACTTC.

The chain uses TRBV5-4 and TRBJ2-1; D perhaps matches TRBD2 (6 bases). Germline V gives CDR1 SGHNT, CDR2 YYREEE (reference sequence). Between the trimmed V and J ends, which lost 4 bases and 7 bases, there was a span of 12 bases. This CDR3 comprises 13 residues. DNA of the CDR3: TGTGCCAGCAGCCCAGGAGGGTCGAATGAGCAGTTCTTC. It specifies CASSPGGSNEQFF.

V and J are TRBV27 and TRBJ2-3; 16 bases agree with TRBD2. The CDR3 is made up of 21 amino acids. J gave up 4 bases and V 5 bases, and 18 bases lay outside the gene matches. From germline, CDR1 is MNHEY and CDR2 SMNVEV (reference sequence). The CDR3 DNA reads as TGTGCCAGCAGTAAAAGACCCTTGGGACTAGCGGGAGGGGAAAAGGCAGATACGCAGTATTTT. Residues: CASSKRPLGLAGGEKADTQYF.

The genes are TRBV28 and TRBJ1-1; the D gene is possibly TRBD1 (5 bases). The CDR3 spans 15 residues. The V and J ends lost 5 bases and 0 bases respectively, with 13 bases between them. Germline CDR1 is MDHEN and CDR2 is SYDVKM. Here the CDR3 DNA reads TGTGCCAGCAGTGCCGGGGGAATCATGAACACTGAAGCTTTCTTT. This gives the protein CASSAGGIMNTEAFF. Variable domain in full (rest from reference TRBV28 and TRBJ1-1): DVKVTQSSRYLVKRTGEKVFLECVQDMDHENMFWYRQDPGLGLRLIYFSYDVKMKEKGDIPEGYSVSREKKERFSLILESASTNQTSMYLCASSAGGIMNTEAFFGQGTRLTVV.

CDR3 in amino acids: CASSIGTGSRNEQFF. CDR3 bases: TGTGCCAGTAGTATAGGGACAGGGAGTAGGAATGAGCAGTTCTTC. The rearrangement links TRBV19 to TRBJ2-1, with 8 bases lining up with TRBD1. V lost 1 base, J lost 7 bases, and 6 bases stayed unmatched. Germline lookup yields CDR1 LNHDA and CDR2 SQIVND (reference sequence). This CDR3 comprises 15 residues.

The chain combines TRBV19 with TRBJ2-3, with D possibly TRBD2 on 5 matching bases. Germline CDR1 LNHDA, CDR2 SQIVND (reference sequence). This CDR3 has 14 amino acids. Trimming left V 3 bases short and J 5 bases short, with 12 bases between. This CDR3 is CASSIGAEGDTQYF. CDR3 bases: TGTGCCAGTAGTATCGGTGCCGAGGGAGATACGCAGTATTTT.

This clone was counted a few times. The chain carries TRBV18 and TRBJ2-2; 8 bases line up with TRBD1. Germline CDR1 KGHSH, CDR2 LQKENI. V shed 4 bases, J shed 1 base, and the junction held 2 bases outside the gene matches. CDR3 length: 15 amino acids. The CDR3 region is CASSLGQGNTGELFF. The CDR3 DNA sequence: TGTGCCAGCTCACTCGGACAGGGGAACACCGGGGAGCTGTTTTTT.

The CDR3 bases are TGTGCCAGTAGCCAACAGGGATCCTATAATTCACCCCTCCACTTT. It yields the protein CASSQQGSYNSPLHF. This chain connects TRBV19 to TRBJ1-6, with D possibly TRBD1 on 6 matching bases. Germline assignment: CDR1 LNHDA and CDR2 SQIVND (reference sequence). V lost 6 bases and J 1 base, leaving 10 bases between the germline ends. This CDR3 is 15 amino acids long.

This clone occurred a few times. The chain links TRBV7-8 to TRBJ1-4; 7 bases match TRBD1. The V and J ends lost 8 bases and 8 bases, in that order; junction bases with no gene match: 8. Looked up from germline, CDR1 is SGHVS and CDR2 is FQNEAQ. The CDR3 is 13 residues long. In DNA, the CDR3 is TGTGCCAGCCAGACAGGGAATTCGGAAAAACTGTTTTTT. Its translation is CASQTGNSEKLFF.